This T cell receptor (beta chain) was identified in a study of cytomegalovirus exposure and HLA in healthy donors. Overall study context: From donors who were HLA-typed, an early data release held approximately 84 million unique TCRs.

60 Vbeta and 13 Jbeta primers were used in PCR. The repertoire was sequenced with immunoSEQ multiplex PCR; TCRdb's copy has only in-frame clones and lacks some. The sample contains a few hundred thousand clones, about 93% of which appear only once. Regarding this clone: Its specificity is unknown.

Healthy bone marrow donors made up the donors. The V end was cut by 1 base, the J end by 2 bases, with 17 bases between. The germline CDR1 and CDR2 sequences are SGHDN and FVKESK. The CDR3 is 17 residues long. Study-wide results and limits: After further analysis at a later stage, 17,000 or so TCR beta sequences were associated with HLA alleles at 0.05 false discovery rate.

This receptor was obtained from a girl aged 2 to 10 in good health and CMV-seronegative. V gene TRBV14 combines with J gene TRBJ2-5; the D gene is possibly TRBD2 (5 bases). The sample taken for sequencing was PBMCs. The CDR3 region has the DNA TGTGCCAGCAGCCAAGGGTTGGACTTGTGGGAGCAAGAGACCCAGTACTTC. This encodes CASSQGLDLWEQETQYF. The whole variable domain, remainder taken from reference TRBV14 and TRBJ2-5, is EAGVTQFPSHSVIEKGQTVTLRCDPISGHDNLYWYRRVMGKEIKFLLHFVKESKQDESGMPNNRFLAERTGGTYSTLKVQPAELEDSGVYFCASSQGLDLWEQETQYFGPGTRLLVL.